This T cell receptor beta chain was retrieved from a study of beta chain features in type 1 diabetes. Study results and limitations: Across all four CD4+ subsets, people with type 1 diabetes showed modestly shorter TCRB CDR3s.

Reverse transcription of all isolated RNA meant that expressed TCRB transcripts were sequenced. Clones were read by immunoSEQ multiplex PCR, and TCRdb kept only the in-frame ones, dropping some. The top ten clones hold 0.35% to 0.45% of a sample with 65,000 to 100,000 clones, 25% to 35% of them seen once. There are 17 residues in the CDR3. V shed 2 bases, J shed 0 bases, and the junction held 7 bases outside the gene matches. The V gene's germline CDR1 is ENHRY and CDR2 SYGVKD. As for this clone: Its antigen remains unidentified.

This clonotype was sampled from a woman between 18 and 30 years old in good health. The sequenced material came from stem cell memory CD4+ T cells from blood. The chain has TRBV10-3 and TRBJ2-3, with 8 bases fitting TRBD2. CDR3 sequence: CAISERSLAGSTDTQYF. The CDR3 DNA reads TGTGCCATCAGTGAGCGGTCGTTAGCGGGAAGCACAGATACGCAGTATTTT.